The 27 T cell receptor beta chains below all came from one sample that was sequenced in a study of blood T cell repertoires in COVID-19. Sequencing used immunoSEQ multiplex PCR; TCRdb keeps in-frame clones, though not all of them. The sample carries some 80,000 clones, roughly four fifths recorded once. The sequencing input was peripheral blood. Receptor source: a human donor in a cohort sampled during active COVID-19.

The J gene is TRBJ2-7, the V gene TRBV27, with 12 bases that match TRBD2. The J segment lost 3 bases and the V segment lost 4 bases, leaving 16 bases of the junction unmatched. CDR1 is MNHEY, CDR2 SMNVEV, per germline (reference sequence). The CDR3 extends over 19 amino acids. The CDR3 region is CASSSNRASGGAGYYEQYF. The CDR3 DNA is TGTGCCAGCAGTTCCAACCGGGCTAGCGGGGGGGCCGGTTACTACGAGCAGTACTTC.

V gene TRBV27 combines with J gene TRBJ1-2; D is unresolved. The CDR3 length is 15 residues. Deletions cut 0 bases from V and 4 bases from J, with 12 bases between. CDR1 and CDR2 (germline): MNHEY, SMNVEV (reference sequence). CDR3 sequence (DNA): TGTGCCAGCAGTTTATCTCGCCAGGAACTCTATGGCTACACCTTC. It translates to CASSLSRQELYGYTF.

V gene TRBV10-3 combines with J gene TRBJ1-6; 7 nucleotides line up with TRBD1. The CDR3 has 13 amino acids. Germline CDR1 reads ENHRY; CDR2 reads SYGVKD. V trimming: 10 bases; J trimming: 6 bases; junction bases outside the gene matches: 6. In nucleotides, the CDR3 is TGTGCCACCAAGACAGGGAGTAATTCACCCCTCCACTTT. Translation gives CATKTGSNSPLHF.

The chain carries TRBV6-5 and TRBJ2-3; D is perhaps TRBD2 (5 bases). Germline V gives CDR1 MNHEY, CDR2 SVGAGI. This CDR3 is built from 12 residues. Trimming pared 6 bases from V and 4 bases from J, leaving 8 bases between. The CDR3 sequence is CASRIAPDTQYF. CDR3 sequence (DNA): TGTGCCAGCAGGATAGCGCCAGATACGCAGTATTTT.

The chain uses TRBV6-5 and TRBJ1-4, with D possibly TRBD1 on 6 matching bases. The germline gives CDR1 MNHEY, CDR2 SVGAGI. V lost 6 bases, J lost 2 bases, and 13 bases lay in between. The CDR3 runs 15 residues. CDR3 bases: TGTGCCAGCAGGGCCCGGGGGGCGACTAATGAAAAACTGTTTTTT. As protein: CASRARGATNEKLFF.

This clone was picked up a small number of times. This chain connects TRBV9 to TRBJ1-1; 7 nucleotides agree with TRBD1. The CDR3 sequence is 14 residues long. The V gene's germline CDR1 is SGDLS and CDR2 YYNGEE. With 3 bases clipped from V and 1 base from J, the junction kept 3 bases outside the gene matches. This CDR3 is CASSAGQTNTEAFF. The DNA for the CDR3 is TGTGCCAGCAGCGCGGGACAGACGAACACTGAAGCTTTCTTT.

The table lists this clone with a few counts. The CDR3 DNA reads as TGTGCCCGGTGGTCGCTTGCCTACGAGCAGTACTTC. Its protein product is CARWSLAYEQYF. The chain joins TRBV6-4 to TRBJ2-7, with no clear D. The CDR3 loop spans 12 amino acids. The V end lost 11 bases, the J end lost 2 bases, and 13 bases lay between the germline ends. The germline V gene encodes CDR1 MRHNA and CDR2 SNTAGT.

The rearrangement joins TRBV27 to TRBJ1-6, with D unclear. V was shortened by 6 bases and J by 4 bases, with 4 bases between the two germline ends. The CDR3 has 12 amino acids. The germline gives CDR1 MNHEY, CDR2 SMNVEV (reference sequence). The CDR3 DNA reads as TGTGCCAGCAGCTCGTATAATTCACCCCTCCACTTT. Protein sequence: CASSSYNSPLHF.

V gene TRBV5-8 combines with J gene TRBJ1-1; D gene unclear. Germline assignment: CDR1 SGHTS and CDR2 YDEGEE. Trimming pared 4 bases from V and 3 bases from J, leaving 10 bases between. The CDR3 contains 13 residues. The CDR3, as DNA: TGTGCCAGCAGCCTCACCCGGGACACTGAAGCTTTCTTT. This sequence encodes CASSLTRDTEAFF.

In its sample, this clone was seen a few times. At one of its ends the junction is not consistent with the germline gene, which may arise from a read error. This chain connects TRBV6-5 to TRBJ2-7, with TRBD1 identical over 9 bases. The CDR3 contains 14 residues. The V gene's germline CDR1 is MNHEY and CDR2 SVGAGI. CDR3 sequence: CASSNSGTGNEQYF. In DNA, the CDR3 is TGTGCCAGCAGTAACTCTGGGACAGGGAACGAGCAGTACTTC.

This chain joins TRBV5-1 and TRBJ2-1; D is possibly TRBD2 (6 bases). From germline, CDR1 is SGHRS and CDR2 YFSETQ. This CDR3 region has 16 residues. The germline V and J ends were trimmed by 2 bases and 0 bases, with 12 bases remaining between them. CDR3 DNA sequence: TGCGCCAGCAGCTTCCGGGGGTCGAGCTCCTACAATGAGCAGTTCTTC. This translates into CASSFRGSSSYNEQFF.

This clone was picked up one time. The J gene is TRBJ2-7, the V gene TRBV5-1; 8 bases align to TRBD1. The CDR3 has 13 amino acids. CDR1 is SGHRS and CDR2 is YFSETQ in the germline V gene. Losses at the gene ends were 5 bases for V and 2 bases for J; bases not matched to a gene: 3. The CDR3 bases are TGCGCCAGCAGTGGGACAGGTCCCTACGAGCAGTACTTC. It yields the protein CASSGTGPYEQYF.

The chain couples TRBV10-3 to TRBJ2-7; unclear D gene. V lost 11 bases, J lost 3 bases, and 17 bases lay in between. The germline V gene encodes CDR1 ENHRY and CDR2 SYGVKD. CDR3 length: 13 residues. The CDR3: CAVTNQDNYEQYF. CDR3 DNA sequence: TGTGCCGTTACCAACCAAGACAACTACGAGCAGTACTTC.

V and J are TRBV12-2 and TRBJ2-6; the table's D gene call, TRBD1, was not cross checked with the DNA. TRBV12-2 is annotated as a pseudogene. This CDR3 has 19 residues. The CDR3 bases are TGTGCAAGTCGCTTAGCAGGGGCTCTACGCGGCTCTGGGGCCAACGTCCTGACTTTC. As protein: CASRLAGALRGSGANVLTF.

The J gene is TRBJ2-7, the V gene TRBV4-2; 7 bases are shared with TRBD2. V trimming: 4 bases; J trimming: 0 bases; junction bases outside the gene matches: 9. Germline CDR1 is LGHNA and CDR2 is YNFKEQ. This CDR3 comprises 16 residues. The CDR3 loop is CASSPSSAGVSYEQYF. The DNA of the CDR3 is TGTGCCAGCAGCCCCTCCTCGGCGGGGGTCTCCTACGAGCAGTACTTC.

The chain recombines TRBV7-8 with TRBJ1-1, with D perhaps matching TRBD1 (5 bases). CDR1 and CDR2 from the germline V gene are SGHVS and FQNEAQ. The CDR3 extends over 14 amino acids. V lost 1 base and J lost 6, with 12 bases in between. CDR3 bases: TGTGCCAGCAGCTTAGATCAGGGACTCTCTGAAGCTTTCTTT. This codes for CASSLDQGLSEAFF.

The chain employs TRBV12-3 or TRBV12-4 and TRBJ2-1, with a possible D match to TRBD2 (6 bases). Deletions cut 6 bases from V and 10 bases from J, with 13 bases between. This CDR3 has 12 residues. The CDR3: CASSYTAGEQFF. The DNA of the CDR3 is TGTGCCAGCAGCTACACGGCGGGGGAGCAGTTCTTC.

The chain carries TRBV18 and TRBJ2-7; 7 bases agree with TRBD1. The CDR3 totals 17 residues. J was trimmed by 0 bases and V by 1 base; bases with no gene match: 9. Germline CDR1 and CDR2: KGHSH and LQKENI. CDR3 DNA sequence: TGTGCCAGCTCACCACTGACGACAGGGAACCCCTCCTACGAGCAGTACTTC. Its translation is CASSPLTTGNPSYEQYF.

This chain connects TRBV18 to TRBJ1-2, with 8 bases matching TRBD1. CDR3 size: 17 residues. V shed 3 bases, J shed 10 bases, and the junction held 19 bases outside the gene matches. The germline V gene has CDR1 KGHSH and CDR2 LQKENI. Here the CDR3 DNA reads TGTGCCAGCTCACCGACCGGACAGGGAGTGAAGACCCTTGACTACACCTTC. This translates into CASSPTGQGVKTLDYTF. The entire variable domain, with the rest obtained from reference TRBV18 and TRBJ1-2, is as follows: NAGVMQNPRHLVRRRGQEARLRCSPMKGHSHVYWYRQLPEEGLKFMVYLQKENIIDESGMPKERFSAEFPKEGPSILRIQQVVRGDSAAYFCASSPTGQGVKTLDYTFGSGTRLTVV.

This clone has just one count. V usage is TRBV12-3 or TRBV12-4 and J usage is TRBJ1-1; unclear D gene. The CDR3 runs to 12 residues. Trimming took 6 bases from V and 0 from J, leaving 5 bases between them. The DNA of the CDR3 is TGTGCCAGCAGGGGCATGAACACTGAAGCTTTCTTT. Translated: CASRGMNTEAFF.

This chain links TRBV20-1 with TRBJ2-1; possibly TRBD1 for D (5 bases). With 3 bases removed from V and 9 bases from J, the gap between germline ends came to 15 bases. Germline CDR1 and CDR2: DFQATT and SNEGSKA (reference sequence). The CDR3 has 13 residues. CDR3 nucleotide sequence: TGCAGTGCTAGTAGCACAAATGGGGCTGAGCAGTTCTTC. Amino acids: CSASSTNGAEQFF.

V and J are TRBV7-6 and TRBJ2-3, with TRBD2 matching over 14 bases. CDR1 SGHVS and CDR2 FNYEAQ come from the germline V gene. Trimming cost V 5 bases and J 3 bases; bases outside gene matches: 7. This CDR3 contains 17 residues. The CDR3 coding sequence is TGTGCCAGCAGCGCCGGGACTAGCGGGGGTTGGACAGATACGCAGTATTTT. This encodes CASSAGTSGGWTDTQYF.

The CDR3 DNA follows: TGCAGCGTTCGTCCACAGGGAAATTGGGAGACCCAGTACTTC. Translated: CSVRPQGNWETQYF. The V gene is TRBV29-1, the J gene TRBJ2-5; tentative D call: TRBD1 (6 bases). CDR1 is SQVTM, CDR2 ANQGSEA, per germline. The V and J ends lost 5 bases and 5 bases respectively, with 18 bases between them. CDR3 length equals 14 residues.

CDR3 in DNA: TGTGCCAGCAGCAAATTGGGGAGGGAAAAACTGTTTTTT. Amino acids: CASSKLGREKLFF. The genes are TRBV21-1 and TRBJ1-4. TRBV21-1 counts as a pseudogene. This CDR3 has 13 residues.

The CDR3 loop is CASSQDHRGHQPQHF. In DNA, the CDR3 is TGCGCCAGCAGCCAAGATCACAGGGGGCATCAGCCCCAGCATTTT. This sequence joins TRBV4-3 and TRBJ1-5, with 9 nucleotides matching TRBD1. V lost 0 bases, J lost 5 bases, and 2 bases stayed unmatched. Germline V gives CDR1 LGHNA, CDR2 YSLEER. There are 15 residues in the CDR3.

This clone was recorded only once. The rearrangement links TRBV11-2 to TRBJ1-2; unclear D gene. The CDR3 is 14 residues long. Germline loops: CDR1 SGHAT, CDR2 FQNNGV. Trimming left V 0 bases short and J 5 bases short, with 10 bases between. The CDR3 sequence is CASSLDLRDYGYTF. CDR3 nucleotide sequence: TGTGCCAGCAGCTTAGATCTTCGAGATTATGGCTACACCTTC.

In this sample, this clone turned up a few times. This chain joins TRBV3-1 (or the pseudogene TRBV3-2) and TRBJ2-3; 7 bases align to TRBD2. The germline V gene encodes CDR1 LGHDT and CDR2 YNNKEL (reference sequence). The V and J ends lost 4 bases and 1 base, in that order; junction bases with no gene match: 20. CDR3 size: 20 residues. CDR3 DNA: TGTGCCAGCAGCCGGCCCTCTCGGGCGGGGGTTTTTGGTGGCACAGATACGCAGTATTTT. Translated, it gives CASSRPSRAGVFGGTDTQYF.